This T cell receptor beta chain was identified during a study of cytomegalovirus exposure and HLA in healthy donors. Worth noting for this clone: Antigen unknown.

The study's findings and limits: Later work showed greater clonal expansion in HLA-associated TCR beta chains than in equally common others. It was reported that the classifier diagnosed cytomegalovirus status with high specificity and sensitivity in both the original and validation cohorts. In vitro, three CMV-associated chains proved specific for CMV antigens.

The PCR contained 60 Vbeta and 13 Jbeta primers. The repertoire was sequenced with immunoSEQ multiplex PCR; TCRdb's copy has only in-frame clones and lacks some. Of 95,000 to 150,000 clones listed, 75% were seen once; the top ten hold 2.5% to 3.5%. There are 14 residues in the CDR3. With 3 bases clipped from V and 0 bases from J, the junction kept 2 bases outside the gene matches. Germline CDR1 is SGHNT and CDR2 is YYREEE (reference sequence). Healthy bone marrow donors formed the donor group. Sequenced input: PBMCs. This chain uses TRBV5-4 with TRBJ2-7; TRBD2 matches at 8 bases. This TCR came from a woman between 40 and 55 years old in good health and CMV-seropositive. The CDR3 DNA reads as TGTGCCAGCAGCTACAGCGGGAGCTCCTACGAGCAGTACTTC. It specifies CASSYSGSSYEQYF.